Following are 6 T cell receptor beta chains from one sample sequenced in a study of Graves' ophthalmopathy and Graves' hyperthyroidism (dated 2018 in TCRdb). Sequencing relied on an Illumina HiSeq 2000. For repertoire sequencing, the TCR beta CDR3 regions were amplified from RNA transcripts. HTBI primers and the Qiagen OneStep RT-PCR kit were used in a first-round RT-PCR, which was followed by a second-round multiplex PCR, size selection and purification. TCRdb reprocessed the public reads (quality trimming at Q25 with fastp, clone calling with MiXCR) and kept in-frame beta chains. Rows are unified per CDR3 protein, each entry keeping the most common DNA and genes. The sample profile shows hundreds of thousands of distinct CDR3 sequences; roughly 20% of them were found once. The ten largest account for approximately 6.9% of the sample. Sequenced material: peripheral blood. All receptors come from a woman between 18 and 29 years old with stable Graves' hyperthyroidism. Some clones in this sample may be carry-over from other donors' samples. Donor details come from another sample of the same person, matched by shared clones.

This clonotype was counted many times. In DNA form, the CDR3 reads TGTGCCAGCAGCTCGACAGGGGTCTCTGGCTACACCTTC. Its translation: CASSSTGVSGYTF. V is TRBV12-3 or TRBV12-4 and J is TRBJ1-2; 8 bases are shared with TRBD1. The CDR3 is made up of 13 amino acids. J was trimmed by 7 bases and V by 6 bases; bases with no gene match: 7.

This clonotype was detected once. A much larger clone differs from this one at a single base, so this may be a read error. This chain uses TRBV7-9 with TRBJ2-7; 7 bases match TRBD1. CDR1 SEHNR and CDR2 FQNEAQ come from the germline V gene (reference sequence). Unmatched junction bases numbered 4, after V lost 5 bases and J lost 6 bases. This CDR3 has 12 residues. CDR3 in DNA: TGTGCCAGCAGCCAGACAGGGATCGAGCAGTACTTC. It is translated as CASSQTGIEQYF. The full variable domain, with the rest looked up from reference TRBV7-9 and TRBJ2-7, is DTGVSQNPRHKITKRGQNVTFRCDPISEHNRLYWYRQTLGQGPEFLTYFQNEAQLEKSRLLSDRFSAERPKGSFSTLEIQRTEQGDSAMYLCASSQTGIEQYFGPGTRLTVT.

This clonotype was seen just once. The chain carries TRBV6-2 or TRBV6-3 and TRBJ1-1; D gene uncertain. This CDR3 contains 14 residues. V lost 1 base to trimming and J lost 8 bases, with 14 bases between them. Germline V gives CDR1 MNHEY, CDR2 SVGEGT. The CDR3 region is CASSYLRTGSEAFF. The CDR3 nucleotides read TGTGCCAGCAGTTACTTACGGACGGGGTCGGAAGCTTTCTTT.

J is TRBJ1-3 and V is TRBV3-1, with D possibly matching TRBD1 (5 bases). The CDR3 is 16 amino acids. Trimming cost V 0 bases and J 2 bases, with 11 bases left between them. Germline-derived CDR1 and CDR2 are LGHDT and YNNKEL (reference sequence). The CDR3 here is CASSQDRGEAGNTIYF. The CDR3, as DNA: TGTGCCAGCAGCCAAGATCGGGGGGAAGCTGGAAACACCATATATTTT.

This clonotype appeared many times. The chain links TRBV6-5 to TRBJ1-3; no clear D. The V end was cut by 8 bases, the J end by 4 bases, with 12 bases between. CDR3 length: 13 amino acids. Germline CDR1 MNHEY, CDR2 SVGAGI. CDR3 nucleotides: TGTGCCAGCCCCACGTGGTCGGGAAACACCATATATTTT. This sequence encodes CASPTWSGNTIYF.

The chain combines TRBV20-1 with TRBJ2-7; weak D call: TRBD1 (6 bases). Germline V gene data show CDR1 as DFQATT and CDR2 as SNEGSKA (reference sequence). This CDR3 comprises 15 residues. V was cut by 6 bases and J by 2 bases, with 20 bases left in between. CDR3 region: CSAPNRVPLPYEQYF. The CDR3 coding sequence is TGCAGTGCGCCCAACAGGGTACCTCTTCCCTACGAGCAGTACTTC.